These 31 T cell receptor beta chains were sequenced from one sample in a study of follicular helper T cells after annual influenza vaccination. Described time point: 2014-2015 season, pre-vaccination. Clones were sequenced by immunoSEQ multiplex PCR, and TCRdb holds only the in-frame ones, with some missing. Among roughly 10,000 clones listed, 81% were seen once. Sequences were derived from CXCR5- memory CD4+ T cells sorted from blood, sampled on the day of influenza vaccination. The receptors here all came from an adult who received the influenza vaccine.

The table lists this clone with a count of one. V is TRBV7-9 and J is TRBJ1-3; maybe TRBD1 (6 bases). Trimming stripped 4 bases from V and 2 bases from J, with 12 bases between. The CDR3 is 15 amino acids. Per germline, CDR1 SEHNR and CDR2 FQNEAQ (reference sequence). The chain's CDR3 is CASSSTPGAGNTIYF. In DNA, the CDR3 is TGTGCCAGCAGCTCAACCCCAGGGGCTGGAAACACCATATATTTT.

The chain combines TRBV15 with TRBJ2-7, with D perhaps matching TRBD1 (5 bases). V shed 1 base and J shed 0 bases, with 10 bases lying between them. The CDR3 runs to 15 residues. Germline V gene lookup returns CDR1 LNHNV and CDR2 YYDKDF (reference sequence). The CDR3 spells CATSRAAGFSYEQYF. The CDR3 DNA sequence: TGTGCCACCAGCAGAGCAGCAGGGTTCTCCTACGAGCAGTACTTC.

The chain uses TRBV19 and TRBJ2-5, with a tentative D call TRBD2 (6 bases). This CDR3 region has 12 residues. The V gene's germline CDR1 is LNHDA and CDR2 SQIVND (reference sequence). V was cut by 5 bases and J by 7 bases, with 11 bases left in between. The CDR3 bases are TGTGCCAGTAGTTCCCGGGGGAGGACCCAGTACTTC. Translated: CASSSRGRTQYF.

This clone has a handful of counts. The chain carries TRBV7-9 and TRBJ1-4, with a weak D call TRBD1 (6 bases). The CDR3 covers 15 residues. The germline gives CDR1 SEHNR, CDR2 FQNEAQ (reference sequence). V lost 0 bases and J lost 8, with 13 bases in between. DNA for the CDR3: TGTGCCAGCAGCTTAGCGGCAGGGGAGGGAGAAAAACTGTTTTTT. Translated: CASSLAAGEGEKLFF.

V usage is TRBV9 and J usage is TRBJ2-5, with D possibly matching TRBD2 (6 bases). The CDR3 covers 15 residues. V was trimmed by 5 bases and J by 5 bases, leaving 19 bases between them. Germline V gives CDR1 SGDLS, CDR2 YYNGEE. The CDR3 spells CASSVSSARPETQYF. CDR3 coding DNA: TGTGCCAGCAGTGTATCTAGCGCAAGACCGGAGACCCAGTACTTC. Filled out from reference TRBV9 and TRBJ2-5, the complete variable domain reads DSGVTQTPKHLITATGQRVTLRCSPRSGDLSVYWYQQSLDQGLQFLIQYYNGEERAKGNILERFSAQQFPDLHSELNLSSLELGDSALYFCASSVSSARPETQYFGPGTRLLVL.

The chain employs TRBV19 and TRBJ2-7, with 8 bases matching TRBD1. The germline V gene encodes CDR1 LNHDA and CDR2 SQIVND (reference sequence). There are 14 residues in the CDR3. The ends lost 6 bases at V and 3 bases at J; junction bases unmatched: 7. The CDR3 DNA reads as TGTGCCAGTAGCCCCGGCGACAGGGGCTACGAGCAGTACTTC. Its translation: CASSPGDRGYEQYF. Combining the CDR3 with reference TRBV19 and TRBJ2-7 gives the whole variable domain DGGITQSPKYLFRKEGQNVTLSCEQNLNHDAMYWYRQDPGQGLRLIYYSQIVNDFQKGDIAEGYSVSREKKESFPLTVTSAQKNPTAFYLCASSPGDRGYEQYFGPGTRLTVT.

The rearrangement uses TRBV5-1 and TRBJ2-4; 10 nucleotides agree with TRBD1. The CDR3 has 13 residues. Germline V gene lookup returns CDR1 SGHRS and CDR2 YFSETQ. Germline trimming cut 6 bases from V and 8 bases from J; bases unmatched to any gene: 5. The CDR3 loop is CASMPGQGYIQYF. In DNA form, the CDR3 reads TGCGCCAGCATGCCGGGACAGGGGTACATTCAGTACTTC.

This clone turned up a few times. The rearrangement joins TRBV7-8 to TRBJ1-4, with 8 bases aligning to TRBD1. The CDR3 length is 13 residues. Germline CDR1 SGHVS, CDR2 FQNEAQ. The junction had 3 bases not matched to a gene; V was cut back by 4 bases and J by 8 bases. The CDR3 DNA follows: TGTGCCAGCAGCTCGGGACAGGAAGAAAAACTGTTTTTT. This encodes CASSSGQEEKLFF.

This rearrangement joins TRBV5-1 to TRBJ2-2, with 8 bases that match TRBD2. CDR1 SGHRS and CDR2 YFSETQ come from the germline V gene. J gave up 3 bases and V 0 bases, and 10 bases lay outside the gene matches. The CDR3 is made up of 18 amino acids. CDR3 nucleotides: TGCGCCAGCAGCTTGGAGGGTAGCGGGACTTGGTACACCGGGGAGCTGTTTTTT. Its protein product is CASSLEGSGTWYTGELFF.

This chain connects TRBV5-5 to TRBJ1-1; D remains unclear. CDR1 and CDR2 (germline): SGHKS, YYEKEE (reference sequence). Between the trimmed V and J ends, which lost 0 bases and 13 bases, there was a span of 19 bases. This CDR3 comprises 14 residues. The CDR3 nucleotides are TGTGCCAGCAGCTTGGTGCCAGAAGACCGTGGGGTTTTCTTT. It translates to CASSLVPEDRGVFF.

The chain employs TRBV5-4 and TRBJ2-2, with TRBD2 as a possible D gene (6 bases). V was clipped by 7 bases and J by 2 bases, with 9 bases between them. Germline CDR1 reads SGHNT; CDR2 reads YYREEE (reference sequence). The CDR3 covers 13 residues. CDR3 loop: CASGRDNTGELFF. CDR3 in DNA: TGTGCCAGCGGGCGGGACAACACCGGGGAGCTGTTTTTT.

This chain uses TRBV7-9 with TRBJ2-1; TRBD1 agrees at 12 bases. The CDR3 totals 15 residues. Per germline, CDR1 SEHNR and CDR2 FQNEAQ (reference sequence). V was pared by 5 bases and J by 7 bases, with 6 bases of the junction left unmatched. CDR3 residues: CASSRDRGRINEQFF. The CDR3 nucleotides are TGTGCCAGCAGCCGGGACAGGGGGCGCATAAATGAGCAGTTCTTC.

The rearrangement links TRBV11-2 to TRBJ2-6; a possible D gene is TRBD2 (5 bases). Trimming pared 1 base from V and 2 bases from J, leaving 6 bases between. The germline gives CDR1 SGHAT, CDR2 FQNNGV. The CDR3 has 15 amino acids. CDR3 protein: CASSLGGAGANVLTF. The CDR3 nucleotides read TGTGCCAGCAGCTTAGGGGGAGCTGGGGCCAACGTCCTGACTTTC. Based on the CDR3 plus reference TRBV11-2 and TRBJ2-6, the full variable domain is EAGVAQSPRYKIIEKRQSVAFWCNPISGHATLYWYQQILGQGPKLLIQFQNNGVVDDSQLPKDRFSAERLKGVDSTLKIQPAKLEDSAVYLCASSLGGAGANVLTFGAGSRLTVL.

This clone appeared once. V usage is TRBV18 and J usage is TRBJ2-5, with D uncertain. CDR3 length equals 13 residues. Germline V gene sequence: CDR1 KGHSH, CDR2 LQKENI. Trimming cost V 3 bases and J 5 bases, with 10 bases left between them. The CDR3 reads CASSPMEGETQYF. The CDR3 DNA reads as TGTGCCAGCTCACCGATGGAAGGGGAGACCCAGTACTTC. Based on the CDR3 plus reference TRBV18 and TRBJ2-5, the full variable domain is NAGVMQNPRHLVRRRGQEARLRCSPMKGHSHVYWYRQLPEEGLKFMVYLQKENIIDESGMPKERFSAEFPKEGPSILRIQQVVRGDSAAYFCASSPMEGETQYFGPGTRLLVL.

The V gene is TRBV2, the J gene TRBJ2-7; 12 bases fit TRBD1. This CDR3 contains 14 residues. Trimming removed 6 bases from V and 6 bases from J; junction bases left unmatched: 6. Looked up from germline, CDR1 is SNHLY and CDR2 is FYNNEI. The CDR3 DNA follows: TGTGCCAGCAGACAGGGACAGGGGGCTGTCGAGCAGTACTTC. It codes for CASRQGQGAVEQYF.

The J gene is TRBJ2-6, the V gene TRBV5-1; TRBD1 is a possible D gene (5 bases). The V end lost 7 bases, the J end lost 0 bases, and 8 bases lay between the germline ends. Germline CDR1 reads SGHRS; CDR2 reads YFSETQ. CDR3 length: 14 amino acids. Written as DNA, the CDR3 is TGCGCCAGCCGCCAGGGCTCTGGGGCCAACGTCCTGACTTTC. It yields the protein CASRQGSGANVLTF.

V gene TRBV19 combines with J gene TRBJ2-1, with TRBD2 matching 12 bases. The germline CDR1 and CDR2 sequences are LNHDA and SQIVND (reference sequence). Trimming removed 3 bases from V and 7 bases from J; junction bases left unmatched: 13. The CDR3 runs to 18 residues. The CDR3 nucleotides are TGTGCCAGTAGTATTTGGGGGCTAGCGGGAGGGCCGGGAAATGAGCAGTTCTTC. Encoded protein: CASSIWGLAGGPGNEQFF.

V usage is TRBV7-3 and J usage is TRBJ2-3, with TRBD2 matching 10 bases. The CDR3 is made up of 15 amino acids. Germline V CDR1 and CDR2: SGHTA, FQGTGA. V was clipped by 3 bases and J by 6 bases; unmatched bases: 6. CDR3 protein: CASSLSSGGWDTQYF. Written as DNA, the CDR3 is TGTGCCAGCAGCTTGTCTAGCGGGGGTTGGGATACGCAGTATTTT.

This clone was detected only a few times. The chain links TRBV5-5 to TRBJ2-2; D is perhaps TRBD2 (5 bases). Trimming stripped 5 bases from V and 2 bases from J, with 10 bases between. CDR1 is SGHKS, CDR2 YYEKEE, per germline (reference sequence). There are 14 residues in the CDR3. DNA of the CDR3: TGTGCCAGCAGAACTAGTCCTAACACCGGGGAGCTGTTTTTT. Protein product: CASRTSPNTGELFF.

This clone appeared once. V is TRBV10-3 and J is TRBJ2-7, with TRBD1 identical over 10 bases. Trimming cost V 5 bases and J 3 bases; bases outside gene matches: 4. This CDR3 has 14 residues. CDR1 is ENHRY, CDR2 SYGVKD, per germline. CDR3 bases: TGTGCCATCAGTTCCGGGACAGGGGACTACGAGCAGTACTTC. It encodes CAISSGTGDYEQYF.

The chain carries TRBV6-4 and TRBJ2-2, with TRBD1 identical over 8 bases. After removal of 6 bases from V and 7 bases from J, the junction contained 7 bases not matched to a gene. There are 14 residues in the CDR3. The germline CDR1 and CDR2 sequences are MRHNA and SNTAGT. CDR3 nucleotides: TGTGCCAGCAGCAAGACAGGGGTTAACGGGGAGCTGTTTTTT. It specifies CASSKTGVNGELFF.

The V call is TRBV6-5, the J call TRBJ1-4; D is unresolved. CDR3 size: 15 residues. Germline values: CDR1 MNHEY, CDR2 SVGAGI. V lost 0 bases and J 4 bases, leaving 9 bases between the germline ends. The CDR3 nucleotides are TGTGCCAGCAGTTACTCGATTGGCTATAATGAAAAACTGTTTTTT. It translates to CASSYSIGYNEKLFF.

The chain recombines TRBV9 with TRBJ2-2; D is tentatively TRBD1 or TRBD2 (6 bases each). The CDR3 runs 16 residues. V dropped 7 bases and J dropped 6 bases, with 22 bases sitting between them. Germline CDR1 and CDR2: SGDLS and YYNGEE. As DNA, the CDR3 is TGTGCCAGCTCGAAGGGGGAGACTAGTCCCCCCGGGGAGCTGTTTTTT. It yields the protein CASSKGETSPPGELFF.

The gene calls are TRBV7-3 and TRBJ2-2; D possibly corresponds to TRBD1 (6 bases). This CDR3 is built from 15 residues. Trimming shortened V by 5 bases and J by 0 bases, and 10 bases separated the two germline ends. The V gene's germline CDR1 is SGHTA and CDR2 FQGTGA. Written as DNA, the CDR3 is TGTGCCAGCAGCCCGCGACAGGCGAACACCGGGGAGCTGTTTTTT. It yields the protein CASSPRQANTGELFF. The whole variable domain, remainder taken from reference TRBV7-3 and TRBJ2-2, is GAGVSQTPSNKVTEKGKYVELRCDPISGHTALYWYRQSLGQGPEFLIYFQGTGAADDSGLPNDRFFAVRPEGSVSTLKIQRTERGDSAVYLCASSPRQANTGELFFGEGSRLTVL.

The CDR3 nucleotides read TGTGCCAGCAAAAAGGGACACCAAGACTACAATGAGCAGTTCTTC. Translating gives CASKKGHQDYNEQFF. The chain links TRBV6-6 to TRBJ2-1; maybe TRBD1 (6 bases). V shed 7 bases and J shed 3 bases, with 16 bases lying between them. The CDR3 has 15 residues. Germline values: CDR1 MNHNY, CDR2 SVGAGI (reference sequence).

This clone was seen a few times. The gene calls are TRBV7-9 and TRBJ1-2; D unresolved. Germline assignment: CDR1 SEHNR and CDR2 FQNEAQ (reference sequence). The CDR3 totals 14 residues. V was pared by 0 bases and J by 2 bases, with 7 bases between. The CDR3 nucleotides are TGTGCCAGCAGCTTAGCGGTAGAGAACTATGGCTACACCTTC. It translates to CASSLAVENYGYTF.

CDR3 residues: CASSGPRLGQTSGANVLTF. The DNA of the CDR3 is TGTGCCAGCAGCGGACCCCGGCTCGGGCAAACGAGTGGGGCCAACGTCCTGACTTTC. This chain joins TRBV7-8 and TRBJ2-6, with D uncertain. The CDR3 spans 19 residues. Germline CDR1 reads SGHVS; CDR2 reads FQNEAQ. The V end lost 5 bases, the J end lost 3 bases, and 23 bases lay between the germline ends.

The chain joins TRBV28 to TRBJ2-3; 8 nucleotides line up with TRBD2. With V trimmed by 5 bases and J by 0 bases, 1 base remained unmatched. CDR1 MDHEN and CDR2 SYDVKM come from the germline V gene. CDR3 length: 14 residues. The CDR3 sequence: CASSPGGSTDTQYF. CDR3 DNA: TGTGCCAGCAGTCCGGGGGGGAGCACAGATACGCAGTATTTT.

CDR3 DNA sequence: TGCAGCGTTGAAGAATCGCGTTTCGGCCCCCAGCATTTT. Translated: CSVEESRFGPQHF. The J gene is TRBJ1-5, the V gene TRBV29-1; D is ambiguous. Trimming removed 0 bases at V and 10 bases at J, with 13 bases between. The germline gives CDR1 SQVTM, CDR2 ANQGSEA. CDR3 length: 13 residues.

The chain links TRBV9 to TRBJ2-5; possible D gene TRBD1, 5 bases. The CDR3 spans 14 residues. In germline, CDR1 is SGDLS, CDR2 YYNGEE. Trimming took off 0 bases at V and 4 bases at J, with 10 bases between the two ends. The CDR3 DNA reads as TGTGCCAGCAGCGTAGCCTTGGGGCTAGAGACCCAGTACTTC. Its translation is CASSVALGLETQYF.

The CDR3 spells CASSEADTQYF. The CDR3 region has the DNA TGCGCCAGCAGCGAGGCAGATACGCAGTATTTT. V gene TRBV10-2 combines with J gene TRBJ2-3; D remains ambiguous. The CDR3 has 11 amino acids. Deletions cut 6 bases from V and 4 bases from J, with 5 bases between. CDR1 is WSHSY and CDR2 is SAAADI in the germline V gene.